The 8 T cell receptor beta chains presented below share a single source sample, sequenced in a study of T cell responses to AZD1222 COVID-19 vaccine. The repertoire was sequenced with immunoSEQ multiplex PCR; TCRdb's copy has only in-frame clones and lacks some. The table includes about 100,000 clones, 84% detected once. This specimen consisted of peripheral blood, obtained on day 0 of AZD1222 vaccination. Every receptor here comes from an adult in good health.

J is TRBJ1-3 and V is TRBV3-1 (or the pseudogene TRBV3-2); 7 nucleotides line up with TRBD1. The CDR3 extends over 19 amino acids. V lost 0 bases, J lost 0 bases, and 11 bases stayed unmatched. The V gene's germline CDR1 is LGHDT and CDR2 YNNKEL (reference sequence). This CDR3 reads CASSQDSGQAQTSGNTIYF. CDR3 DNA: TGTGCCAGCAGCCAAGACAGCGGACAGGCGCAAACCTCTGGAAACACCATATATTTT.

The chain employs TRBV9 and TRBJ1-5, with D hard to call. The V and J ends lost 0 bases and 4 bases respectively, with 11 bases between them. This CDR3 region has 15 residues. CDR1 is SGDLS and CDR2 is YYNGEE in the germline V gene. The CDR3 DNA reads TGTGCCAGCAGCGTAGGACCTGGTCCGAATCAGCCCCAGCATTTT. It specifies CASSVGPGPNQPQHF.

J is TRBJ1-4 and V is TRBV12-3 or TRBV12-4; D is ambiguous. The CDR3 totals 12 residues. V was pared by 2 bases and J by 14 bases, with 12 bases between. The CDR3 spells CASSLSLRGLFF. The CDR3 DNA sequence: TGTGCCAGCAGTTTAAGCCTGCGTGGGCTGTTTTTT.

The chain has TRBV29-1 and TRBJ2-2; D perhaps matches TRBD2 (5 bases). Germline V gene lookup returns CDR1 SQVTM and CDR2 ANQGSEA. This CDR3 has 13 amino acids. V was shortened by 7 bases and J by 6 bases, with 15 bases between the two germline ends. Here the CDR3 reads CSAKDLVAGELFF. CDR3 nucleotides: TGCAGCGCCAAGGACTTGGTTGCCGGGGAGCTGTTTTTT.

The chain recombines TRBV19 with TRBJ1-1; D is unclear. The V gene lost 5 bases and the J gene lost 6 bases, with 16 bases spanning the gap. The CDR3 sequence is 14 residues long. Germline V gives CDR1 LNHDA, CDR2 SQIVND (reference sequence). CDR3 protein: CASSEPHRIAEAFF. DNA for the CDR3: TGTGCCAGTAGTGAACCTCATAGGATAGCTGAAGCTTTCTTT.

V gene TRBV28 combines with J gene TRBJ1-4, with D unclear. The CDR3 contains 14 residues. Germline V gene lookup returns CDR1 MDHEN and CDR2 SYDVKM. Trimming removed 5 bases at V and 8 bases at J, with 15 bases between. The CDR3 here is CASSGEGVREKLFF. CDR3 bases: TGTGCCAGCAGTGGAGAGGGAGTTCGAGAAAAACTGTTTTTT.

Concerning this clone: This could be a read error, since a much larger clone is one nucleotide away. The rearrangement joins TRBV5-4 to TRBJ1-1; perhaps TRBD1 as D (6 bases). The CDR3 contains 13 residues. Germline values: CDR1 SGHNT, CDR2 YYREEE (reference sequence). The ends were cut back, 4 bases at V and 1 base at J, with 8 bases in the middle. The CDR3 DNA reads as TGTGCCAGCAGCGCACAGGGGAACACTGAAGCTTTCTTT. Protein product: CASSAQGNTEAFF.

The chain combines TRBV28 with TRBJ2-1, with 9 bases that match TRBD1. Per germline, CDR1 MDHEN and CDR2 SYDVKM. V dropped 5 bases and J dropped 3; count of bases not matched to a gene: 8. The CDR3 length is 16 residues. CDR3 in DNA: TGTGCCAGCAGTCTGACCGGGACAGGGTTCTACAATGAGCAGTTCTTC. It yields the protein CASSLTGTGFYNEQFF. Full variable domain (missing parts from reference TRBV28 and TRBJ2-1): DVKVTQSSRYLVKRTGEKVFLECVQDMDHENMFWYRQDPGLGLRLIYFSYDVKMKEKGDIPEGYSVSREKKERFSLILESASTNQTSMYLCASSLTGTGFYNEQFFGPGTRLTVL.